This is a list of T cell receptor beta chains from one sample in a study of cytomegalovirus exposure and HLA in healthy donors. Generated by immunoSEQ multiplex PCR, the TCRdb table keeps only in-frame clones and is missing some. The sample consists of 120,000 to 150,000 clones, approximately 88% of them appearing once. Source material: PBMCs. These receptors were collected from a man younger than 30 in good health and CMV-seropositive. Each CDR3 is given with its conserved first and last residue. Fields, in order: D gene, J gene, V gene, clone size, CDR3 protein, CDR3 DNA. The D gene is left open where the match is weak. Size is omitted from some rows. Given values are once, few, many or a class for expanded clones.

D: NA
J: TRBJ1-1
V: TRBV7-9
size: few
CDR3: CASSPRQDEAFF
DNA: TGTGCCAGCAGCCCCCGACAGGATGAAGCTTTCTTT

D: TRBD1
J: TRBJ1-3
V: TRBV11-2
size: NA
CDR3: CASSTNRGTGNTIYF
DNA: TGTGCCAGCAGCACGAACAGGGGAACTGGAAACACCATATATTTT

D: TRBD1
J: TRBJ1-1
V: TRBV28
size: NA
CDR3: CASGTVSNTEAFF
DNA: TGTGCCAGCGGGACAGTATCGAACACTGAAGCTTTCTTT

D: TRBD1
J: TRBJ1-6
V: TRBV7-9
size: NA
CDR3: CASSPWTGWDSPLHF
DNA: TGTGCCAGCAGCCCCTGGACAGGGTGGGATTCACCCCTCCACTTT

D: NA
J: TRBJ2-3
V: TRBV25-1
size: NA
CDR3: CASSEVLTSTDTQYF
DNA: TGTGCCAGCAGTGAGGTACTAACTAGCACAGATACGCAGTATTTT

D: NA
J: TRBJ1-4
V: TRBV6-1
size: NA
CDR3: CASSYDRSEKLFF
DNA: TGTGCCAGCAGTTATGACAGGTCGGAAAAACTGTTTTTT

D: TRBD2
J: TRBJ2-1
V: TRBV5-4
size: NA
CDR3: CASSSGELAGTRFF
DNA: TGTGCCAGCAGTTCCGGCGAACTAGCGGGTACGCGTTTCTTC

D: TRBD1
J: TRBJ2-1
V: TRBV6-1
size: NA
CDR3: CASSDGAGTASYNEQFF
DNA: TGTGCCAGCAGTGATGGCGCCGGGACAGCCTCCTACAATGAGCAGTTCTTC

D: TRBD1
J: TRBJ1-1
V: TRBV18
size: NA
CDR3: CASSGTGGTEAFF
DNA: TGTGCCAGCTCTGGGACAGGGGGGACTGAAGCTTTCTTT

D: NA
J: TRBJ1-1
V: TRBV13
size: NA
CDR3: CASSRRTGTEAFF
DNA: TGTGCCAGCAGCCGAAGAACGGGCACTGAAGCTTTCTTT

D: NA
J: TRBJ1-1
V: TRBV28
size: NA
CDR3: CASSLGGMNTEAFF
DNA: TGTGCCAGCAGTTTAGGCGGGATGAACACTGAAGCTTTCTTT

D: NA
J: TRBJ1-2
V: TRBV7-6
size: NA
CDR3: CASSLAAGADYGYTF
DNA: TGTGCCAGCAGCTTGGCCGCGGGAGCCGACTATGGCTACACCTTC

D: NA
J: TRBJ1-3
V: TRBV5-6
size: NA
CDR3: CASSLGQWERNTIYF
DNA: TGTGCCAGCAGCCTCGGACAGTGGGAGAGAAACACCATATATTTT

D: NA
J: TRBJ1-1
V: TRBV18
size: NA
CDR3: CASSPPLTMNTEAFF
DNA: TGTGCCAGCTCACCACCGCTTACAATGAACACTGAAGCTTTCTTT

D: NA
J: TRBJ2-7
V: TRBV21-1
size: NA
CDR3: CASGVRGGLAGGPGHEQYF
DNA: TGTGCCAGTGGGGTAAGGGGGGGACTAGCGGGAGGGCCAGGCCACGAGCAGTACTTC

D: TRBD1
J: TRBJ1-2
V: TRBV27
size: NA
CDR3: CASSPGTGLYGYTF
DNA: TGTGCCAGCAGTCCTGGGACAGGGCTCTATGGCTACACCTTC

D: NA
J: TRBJ2-5
V: TRBV5-1
size: NA
CDR3: CASSTTTGETQYF
DNA: TGCGCCAGCAGCACTACCACGGGAGAGACCCAGTACTTC

D: TRBD2
J: TRBJ2-3
V: TRBV5-6
size: once
CDR3: CASRLAGEDTQYF
DNA: TGTGCCAGTCGACTAGCGGGAGAAGATACGCAGTATTTT

D: NA
J: TRBJ1-1
V: TRBV6-6
size: NA
CDR3: CASSYSPDTEAFF
DNA: TGTGCCAGCAGTTACTCTCCAGACACTGAAGCTTTCTTT

D: TRBD2
J: TRBJ2-3
V: TRBV13
size: NA
CDR3: CASKIGGGADTQYF
DNA: TGTGCCAGCAAAATCGGCGGGGGGGCAGATACGCAGTATTTT

D: NA
J: TRBJ1-5
V: TRBV19
size: NA
CDR3: CASSLTVSNQPQHF
DNA: TGTGCCAGTAGTTTAACAGTTAGCAATCAGCCCCAGCATTTT

D: NA
J: TRBJ2-7
V: TRBV29-1
size: NA
CDR3: CSVEHEGRSYEQYF
DNA: TGCAGCGTTGAACACGAGGGCCGTTCCTACGAGCAGTACTTC

D: TRBD2
J: TRBJ2-7
V: TRBV10-3
size: NA
CDR3: CAIGGLAGDEQYF
DNA: TGTGCCATCGGCGGACTAGCGGGAGACGAGCAGTACTTC

D: TRBD2
J: TRBJ2-7
V: TRBV6-5
size: once
CDR3: CASSTLTSGSYEQYF
DNA: TGTGCCAGCAGCACCCTGACTAGCGGCTCCTACGAACAGTACTTC

D: TRBD1
J: TRBJ2-7
V: TRBV5-1
size: NA
CDR3: CASSSTGEQYF
DNA: TGCGCCAGCAGCTCGACAGGGGAGCAGTACTTC

D: TRBD2
J: TRBJ2-5
V: TRBV7-7
size: NA
CDR3: CASSPGLGISKETQYF
DNA: TGTGCTAGCAGCCCAGGACTAGGGATATCAAAAGAGACCCAGTACTTC

D: TRBD2
J: TRBJ2-3
V: TRBV7-6
size: NA
CDR3: CASSFSGSSTDTQYF
DNA: TGTGCCAGCAGCTTTAGCGGGAGTAGTACAGATACGCAGTATTTT

D: NA
J: TRBJ2-3
V: TRBV10-2
size: few
CDR3: CASSGGSGSTDTQYF
DNA: TGCGCCAGCAGTGGGGGTAGCGGAAGCACAGATACGCAGTATTTT

D: TRBD1
J: TRBJ1-6
V: TRBV7-6
size: few
CDR3: CASSLDRAENNSPLHF
DNA: TGTGCCAGCAGCCTCGACAGGGCCGAGAATAATTCACCCCTCCACTTT

D: NA
J: TRBJ1-2
V: TRBV28
size: NA
CDR3: CASSLGGNYGYTF
DNA: TGTGCCAGCAGTTTGGGAGGGAACTATGGCTACACCTTC

D: NA
J: TRBJ1-2
V: TRBV28
size: NA
CDR3: CASSLSVWAYGYTF
DNA: TGTGCCAGCAGTTTATCGGTGTGGGCCTATGGCTACACCTTC

D: NA
J: TRBJ2-2
V: TRBV9
size: NA
CDR3: CASSVERRNTGELFF
DNA: TGTGCCAGCAGCGTAGAGCGTCGGAACACCGGGGAGCTGTTTTTT

D: NA
J: TRBJ2-5
V: TRBV5-1
size: NA
CDR3: CASSPGEKTQYF
DNA: TGCGCCAGCAGCCCGGGGGAGAAGACCCAGTACTTC

D: NA
J: TRBJ1-1
V: TRBV5-4
size: NA
CDR3: CASSLGTELNTEAFF
DNA: TGTGCCAGCAGCTTGGGGACAGAGCTGAACACTGAAGCTTTCTTT

D: NA
J: TRBJ2-3
V: TRBV15
size: NA
CDR3: CATTTGERLSTDTQYF
DNA: TGTGCCACCACCACTGGGGAGCGCCTAAGCACAGATACGCAGTATTTT

D: NA
J: TRBJ1-5
V: TRBV10-3
size: NA
CDR3: CAISEGQGKHF
DNA: TGTGCCATCAGTGAGGGACAAGGAAAGCATTTT

D: TRBD2
J: TRBJ2-7
V: TRBV4-1
size: NA
CDR3: CASSQVTSGNTYEQYF
DNA: TGCGCCAGCAGCCAAGTGACTAGCGGGAACACCTACGAGCAGTACTTC

D: NA
J: TRBJ1-5
V: TRBV18
size: NA
CDR3: CASSPSGYQPQHF
DNA: TGTGCCAGCTCACCCTCAGGGTACCAGCCCCAGCATTTT

D: TRBD2
J: TRBJ2-3
V: TRBV2
size: NA
CDR3: CASSRLADTDTQYF
DNA: TGTGCCAGCAGTAGACTAGCGGACACAGATACGCAGTATTTT

D: TRBD1
J: TRBJ1-2
V: TRBV5-1
size: NA
CDR3: CASSLDRGHSYTF
DNA: TGCGCCAGCAGCTTGGACAGGGGGCATAGCTACACCTTC

D: NA
J: TRBJ1-5
V: TRBV5-1
size: few
CDR3: CASSLGETPNQPQHF
DNA: TGCGCCAGCAGCTTGGGGGAGACACCAAATCAGCCCCAGCATTTT

D: NA
J: TRBJ2-2
V: TRBV4-1
size: NA
CDR3: CASSQTRASGELFF
DNA: TGCGCCAGCAGCCAAACTAGAGCCTCCGGGGAGCTGTTTTTT

D: NA
J: TRBJ1-1
V: TRBV13
size: NA
CDR3: CASSLDREETEAFF
DNA: TGTGCCAGCAGCTTAGATAGGGAGGAGACTGAAGCTTTCTTT

D: TRBD2
J: TRBJ2-1
V: TRBV4-2
size: NA
CDR3: CASSQDSSGRSSLQFF
DNA: TGTGCCAGCAGCCAAGATTCTAGCGGGAGGTCATCCCTTCAGTTCTTC

D: NA
J: TRBJ1-6
V: TRBV10-3
size: NA
CDR3: CAISREGNNSPLHF
DNA: TGTGCCATCTCGCGGGAAGGAAATAATTCACCCCTCCACTTT

D: NA
J: TRBJ1-1
V: TRBV5-1
size: NA
CDR3: CASSHRSISVGTEAFF
DNA: TGCGCCAGCAGCCACCGTAGCATTTCCGTAGGAACTGAAGCTTTCTTT

D: TRBD2
J: TRBJ2-1
V: TRBV7-9
size: NA
CDR3: CASSLRGAGGRANEQFF
DNA: TGTGCCAGCAGCTTAAGGGGAGCGGGAGGGCGTGCCAATGAGCAGTTCTTC

D: NA
J: TRBJ2-7
V: TRBV5-1
size: NA
CDR3: CASSSGQTYEQYF
DNA: TGCGCCAGCAGCTCCGGACAGACCTACGAGCAGTACTTC

D: NA
J: TRBJ1-1
V: TRBV29-1
size: NA
CDR3: CSVEARMRPEAFF
DNA: TGCAGCGTTGAGGCCCGGATGAGGCCTGAAGCTTTCTTT

D: NA
J: TRBJ2-1
V: TRBV25-1
size: once
CDR3: CATETGGERSYNEQFF
DNA: TGTGCCACCGAAACGGGGGGCGAAAGGTCCTACAATGAGCAGTTCTTC

D: NA
J: TRBJ1-5
V: TRBV6-1
size: NA
CDR3: CASRDAGQAQPQHF
DNA: TGTGCCAGCCGCGACGCGGGGCAGGCTCAGCCCCAGCATTTT

D: NA
J: TRBJ1-6
V: TRBV2
size: NA
CDR3: CASIPETASNSPLHF
DNA: TGTGCCAGCATCCCGGAAACAGCCAGTAATTCACCCCTCCACTTT

D: NA
J: TRBJ2-1
V: TRBV19
size: NA
CDR3: CASWGLSNEQFF
DNA: TGTGCCAGTTGGGGACTTTCCAATGAGCAGTTCTTC